This TCR beta chain comes out of a study of cytomegalovirus exposure and HLA in healthy donors. Primers for the PCR totalled 60 Vbeta and 13 Jbeta. Only in-frame clones appear in the TCRdb table, and some are missing; sequencing was by immunoSEQ multiplex PCR. This repertoire shows around 75,000 clones, approximately 78% found once; its top ten account for about 3.5%. This clone was counted a single time. Its antigen is undetermined. Trimming pared 0 bases from V and 0 bases from J, leaving 8 bases between. CDR3 length: 15 amino acids. Germline CDR1 reads SGHVS; CDR2 reads FQNEAQ. Whole-study findings and limits: Another analysis was done later, and it associated over 15,000 TCR beta sequences with HLA alleles at 0.05 false discovery rate. The classifier, whose performance was assessed in both the original and validation cohorts, reportedly diagnosed cytomegalovirus status with high specificity and sensitivity.

What was sequenced was PBMCs. The receptor comes from a man aged 35-49 years in good health and CMV-seronegative. The gene calls are TRBV7-8 and TRBJ1-2; D uncertain. The CDR3 region is CASSLAAGANYGYTF. Here the CDR3 DNA reads TGTGCCAGCAGCTTAGCAGCGGGAGCTAACTATGGCTACACCTTC.